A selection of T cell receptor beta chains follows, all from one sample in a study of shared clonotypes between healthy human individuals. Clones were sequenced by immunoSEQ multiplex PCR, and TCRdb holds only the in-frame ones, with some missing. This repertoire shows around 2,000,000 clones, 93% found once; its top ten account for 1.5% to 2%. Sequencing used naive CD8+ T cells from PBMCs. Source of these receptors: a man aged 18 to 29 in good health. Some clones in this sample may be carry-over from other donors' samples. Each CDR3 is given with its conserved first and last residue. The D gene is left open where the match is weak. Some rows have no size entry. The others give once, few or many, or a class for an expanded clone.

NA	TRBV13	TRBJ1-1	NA	CASIRRGRNTEAFF	TGTGCCAGCATTCGGCGGGGGCGGAACACTGAAGCTTTCTTT
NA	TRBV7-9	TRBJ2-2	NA	CASSPRGTGELFF	TGTGCCAGCAGCCCGAGAGGCACCGGGGAGCTGTTTTTT
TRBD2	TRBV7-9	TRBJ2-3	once	CASSASGSSTDTQYF	TGTGCCAGCAGCGCTAGCGGGAGTAGCACAGATACGCAGTATTTT
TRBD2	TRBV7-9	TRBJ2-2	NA	CASSSAGLPPGELFF	TGTGCCAGCAGCTCCGCGGGACTACCTCCAGGGGAGCTGTTTTTT
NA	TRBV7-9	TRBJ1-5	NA	CASSFTAGQPQHF	TGTGCCAGCAGCTTCACTGCGGGTCAGCCCCAGCATTTT
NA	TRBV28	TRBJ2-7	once	CASSVRTYEQYF	TGTGCCAGCAGCGTAAGGACCTACGAGCAGTACTTC
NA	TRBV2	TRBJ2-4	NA	CASSPSFIATGWNIQYF	TGTGCCAGCAGTCCTTCCTTTATAGCTACAGGGTGGAACATTCAGTACTTC
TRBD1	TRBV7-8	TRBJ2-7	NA	CASSQSIDRVHEQYF	TGTGCCAGCAGCCAATCTATCGACAGGGTGCACGAGCAGTACTTC
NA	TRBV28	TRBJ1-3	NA	CASRTLFEVYTIYF	TGTGCCAGCAGGACCCTCTTTGAGGTCTACACCATATATTTT
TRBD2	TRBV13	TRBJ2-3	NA	CASSLRLAGTDTQYF	TGTGCCAGCAGCTTAAGACTAGCGGGAACAGATACGCAGTATTTT
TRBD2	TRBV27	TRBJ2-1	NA	CASSFRLAGMGEQFF	TGTGCCAGCAGTTTTAGACTAGCGGGAATGGGTGAGCAGTTCTTC
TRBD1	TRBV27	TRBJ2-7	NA	CASSLSAGGFYEQYF	TGTGCCAGCAGTTTATCGGCAGGGGGCTTCTACGAGCAGTACTTC
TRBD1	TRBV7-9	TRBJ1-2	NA	CASSWGTDYGYTF	TGTGCCAGCAGCTGGGGGACAGACTATGGCTACACCTTC
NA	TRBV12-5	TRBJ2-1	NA	CASGLGLGYEQFF	TGTGCTAGTGGTTTGGGGCTTGGTTATGAGCAGTTCTTC
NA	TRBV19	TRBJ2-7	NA	CASRWRQSSYEQYF	TGTGCCAGTAGGTGGAGGCAGTCTAGCTACGAGCAGTACTTC
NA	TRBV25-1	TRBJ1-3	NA	CASRSVGGPGNTIYF	TGTGCCAGCAGGTCGGTCGGGGGGCCTGGAAACACCATATATTTT
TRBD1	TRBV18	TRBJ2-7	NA	CASSPRKGQGAAYEQYF	TGTGCCAGCTCACCGAGAAAAGGACAGGGGGCAGCCTACGAGCAGTACTTC
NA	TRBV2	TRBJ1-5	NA	CATSSSNGERALPQHF	TGTGCCACCAGCTCCTCTAATGGAGAACGGGCCCTGCCCCAGCATTTT
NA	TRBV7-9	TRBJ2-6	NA	CASSPLGIGKNSGANVLTF	TGTGCCAGCAGCCCACTGGGTATAGGGAAAAACTCTGGGGCCAACGTCCTGACTTTC
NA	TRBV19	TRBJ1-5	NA	CASSIGGFYSNQPQHF	TGTGCCAGTAGTATAGGAGGGTTCTATAGCAATCAGCCCCAGCATTTT
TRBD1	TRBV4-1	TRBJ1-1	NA	CASSLRQGFTEAFF	TGCGCCAGCAGCTTACGACAGGGTTTTACTGAAGCTTTCTTT
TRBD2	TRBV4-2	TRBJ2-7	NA	CASSQGPLAGGVYF	TGTGCCAGCAGCCAAGGGCCACTAGCGGGAGGGGTGTACTTC
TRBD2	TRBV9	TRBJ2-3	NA	CASSPRTSDTDTQYF	TGTGCCAGCAGCCCCCGGACTAGCGACACAGATACGCAGTATTTT
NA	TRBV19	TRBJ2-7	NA	CASSIPRREGFGEQYF	TGTGCCAGTAGTATCCCTCGGAGAGAAGGATTCGGGGAGCAGTACTTC
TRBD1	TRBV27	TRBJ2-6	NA	CASSVDRVGANVLTF	TGTGCCAGCAGTGTCGACAGGGTTGGGGCCAACGTCCTGACTTTC
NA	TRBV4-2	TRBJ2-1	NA	CASSHRRSNEQFF	TGTGCCAGCAGCCACCGCAGGTCCAATGAGCAGTTCTTC
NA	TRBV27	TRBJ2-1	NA	CASSDLSGYSYNEQFF	TGTGCCAGCAGTGACTTAAGCGGGTACTCCTACAATGAGCAGTTCTTC
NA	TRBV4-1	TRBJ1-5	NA	CASSQIPGGNQPQHF	TGCGCCAGCAGCCAAATTCCAGGGGGCAATCAGCCCCAGCATTTT
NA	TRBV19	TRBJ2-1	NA	CASSIIQASNEQFF	TGTGCCAGTAGTATTATCCAGGCTAGTAATGAGCAGTTCTTC
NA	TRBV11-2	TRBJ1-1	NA	CASSLGVLPEAFF	TGTGCCAGCAGCCTAGGAGTACTTCCAGAAGCTTTCTTT
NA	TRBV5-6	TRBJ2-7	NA	CASSLGYRDSYEQYF	TGTGCCAGCAGCTTGGGTTACAGGGATTCCTACGAGCAGTACTTC
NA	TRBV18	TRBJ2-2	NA	CASSPPTGSIYTGELFF	TGTGCCAGCTCACCACCTACAGGGTCAATATACACCGGGGAGCTGTTTTTT
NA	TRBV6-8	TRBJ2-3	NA	CASSYSIGERGTDTQYF	TGTGCCAGCAGTTACTCCATCGGGGAGCGGGGCACAGATACGCAGTATTTT
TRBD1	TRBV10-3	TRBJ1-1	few	CAISRTGGNTEAFF	TGTGCCATCAGCAGGACAGGGGGGAACACTGAAGCTTTCTTT
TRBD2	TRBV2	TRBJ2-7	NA	CASSDLIAGATYEQYF	TGTGCCAGCAGTGATCTCATAGCGGGAGCGACCTACGAGCAGTACTTC
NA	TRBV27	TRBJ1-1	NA	CASGRGDMNTEAFF	TGTGCCAGCGGTCGAGGGGACATGAACACTGAAGCTTTCTTT
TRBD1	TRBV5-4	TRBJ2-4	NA	CASSGTGENIQYF	TGTGCCAGCAGCGGGACAGGTGAGAACATTCAGTACTTC
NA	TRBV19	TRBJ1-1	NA	CASSIEGINTEAFF	TGTGCCAGTAGTATAGAAGGGATTAACACTGAAGCTTTCTTT
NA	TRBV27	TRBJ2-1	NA	CASRRTPYNEQFF	TGTGCCAGCCGTCGGACCCCCTACAATGAGCAGTTCTTC
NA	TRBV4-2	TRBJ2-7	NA	CASSQGGTPSSYEQYF	TGTGCCAGCAGCCAAGGCGGGACTCCCAGCTCCTACGAGCAGTACTTC
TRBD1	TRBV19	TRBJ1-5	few	CASSILRGDQPQHF	TGTGCCAGTAGTATCCTCAGGGGGGATCAGCCCCAGCATTTT
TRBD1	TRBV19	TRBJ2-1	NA	CASSLDRGLGGEQFF	TGTGCCAGTAGCTTGGACAGGGGGCTAGGGGGTGAGCAGTTCTTC
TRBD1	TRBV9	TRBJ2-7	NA	CASSVGGQGIYEQYF	TGTGCCAGCAGCGTAGGCGGACAGGGGATCTACGAGCAGTACTTC
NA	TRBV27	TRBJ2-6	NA	CASSLEGGTSGANVLTF	TGTGCCAGCAGTTTAGAGGGAGGAACCTCTGGGGCCAACGTCCTGACTTTC
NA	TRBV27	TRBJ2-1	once	CASSLFGVGSYNEQFF	TGTGCCAGCAGTTTATTCGGGGTTGGGTCCTACAATGAGCAGTTCTTC
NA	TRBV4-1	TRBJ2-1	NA	CASSVDWAAYNEQFF	TGCGCCAGCAGCGTCGACTGGGCGGCCTACAATGAGCAGTTCTTC
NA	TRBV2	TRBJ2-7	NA	CASTADYEQYF	TGTGCCAGCACCGCGGACTACGAGCAGTACTTC